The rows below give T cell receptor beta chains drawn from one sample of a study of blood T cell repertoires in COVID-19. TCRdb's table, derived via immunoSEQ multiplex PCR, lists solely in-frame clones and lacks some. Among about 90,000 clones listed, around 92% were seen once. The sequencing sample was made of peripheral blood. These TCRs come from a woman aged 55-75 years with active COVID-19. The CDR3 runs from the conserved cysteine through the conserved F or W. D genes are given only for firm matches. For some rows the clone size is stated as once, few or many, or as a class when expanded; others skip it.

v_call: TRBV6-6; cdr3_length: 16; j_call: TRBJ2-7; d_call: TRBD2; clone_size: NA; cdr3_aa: CASSRRGLAGIYEQYF; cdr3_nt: TGTGCCAGCAGTAGGCGGGGTCTAGCGGGAATTTACGAGCAGTACTTC
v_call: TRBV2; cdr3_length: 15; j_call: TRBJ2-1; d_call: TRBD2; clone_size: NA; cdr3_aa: CASRERPSGKNEQFF; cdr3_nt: TGTGCCAGCAGAGAAAGGCCTAGCGGGAAGAATGAGCAGTTCTTC
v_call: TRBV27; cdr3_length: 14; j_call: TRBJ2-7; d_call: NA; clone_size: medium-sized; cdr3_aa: CASWGQSSSYEQYF; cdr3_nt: TGTGCCAGCTGGGGGCAATCGAGCTCCTACGAGCAGTACTTC
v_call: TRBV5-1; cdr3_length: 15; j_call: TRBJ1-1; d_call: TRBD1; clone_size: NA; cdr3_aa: CASSLQGDVGTEAFF; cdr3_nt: TGCGCCAGCAGCTTGCAGGGGGATGTAGGCACTGAAGCTTTCTTT
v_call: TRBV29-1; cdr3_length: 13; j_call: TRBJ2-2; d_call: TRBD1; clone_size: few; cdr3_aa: CSVGQGIVGELFF; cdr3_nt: TGCAGCGTCGGACAGGGGATTGTCGGGGAGCTGTTTTTT
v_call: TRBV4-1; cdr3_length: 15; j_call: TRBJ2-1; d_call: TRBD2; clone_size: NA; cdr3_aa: CASTATSGRAAEQFF; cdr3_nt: TGCGCCAGCACTGCAACTAGCGGGAGGGCCGCCGAGCAGTTCTTC
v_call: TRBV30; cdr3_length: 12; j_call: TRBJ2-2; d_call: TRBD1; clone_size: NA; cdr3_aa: CAVGTDTGELFF; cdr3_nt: TGTGCCGTCGGGACAGATACCGGGGAGCTGTTTTTT
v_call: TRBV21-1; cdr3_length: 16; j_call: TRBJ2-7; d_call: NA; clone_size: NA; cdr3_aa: CASSQVCGTGLYEQYF; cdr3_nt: TGTGCCAGCAGCCAGGTCTGCGGGACAGGGCTCTACGAGCAGTACTTC
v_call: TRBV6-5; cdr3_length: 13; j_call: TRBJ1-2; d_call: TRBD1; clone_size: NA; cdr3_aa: CASSTTTGWSYTF; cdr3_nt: TGTGCCAGCAGTACGACGACAGGGTGGAGCTACACCTTC
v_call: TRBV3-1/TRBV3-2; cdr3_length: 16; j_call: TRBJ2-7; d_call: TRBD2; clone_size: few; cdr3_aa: CASSQDFTSGPKKQYF; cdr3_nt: TGTGCCAGCAGCCAAGATTTTACTAGCGGCCCTAAAAAGCAGTACTTC
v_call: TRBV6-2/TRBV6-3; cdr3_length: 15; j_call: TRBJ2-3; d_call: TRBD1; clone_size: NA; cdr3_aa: CASSYLQGRADTQYF; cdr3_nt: TGTGCCAGCAGTTACTTACAGGGGCGGGCAGATACGCAGTATTTT
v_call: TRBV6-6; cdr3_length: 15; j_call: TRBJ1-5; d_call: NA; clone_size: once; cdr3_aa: CASSYSTALNQPQHF; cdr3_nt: TGTGCCAGCAGTTACTCCACAGCCCTAAATCAGCCCCAGCATTTT
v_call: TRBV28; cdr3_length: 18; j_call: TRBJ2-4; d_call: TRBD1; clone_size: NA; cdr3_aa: CASSFSRQGGIAKNIQYF; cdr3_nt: TGTGCCAGCAGTTTTTCCCGACAGGGGGGGATAGCCAAAAACATTCAGTACTTC
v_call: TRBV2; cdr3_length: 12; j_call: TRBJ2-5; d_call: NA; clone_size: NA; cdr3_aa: CASSERVETQYF; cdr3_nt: TGTGCCAGCAGTGAACGAGTGGAGACCCAGTACTTC
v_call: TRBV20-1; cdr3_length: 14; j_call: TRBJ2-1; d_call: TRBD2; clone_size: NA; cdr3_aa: CSASPPAGGGEQFF; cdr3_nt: TGCAGTGCTAGTCCGCCAGCGGGGGGGGGTGAGCAGTTCTTC
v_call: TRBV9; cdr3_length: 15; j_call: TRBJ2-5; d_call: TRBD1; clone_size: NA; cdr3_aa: CASSTKTGGRETQYF; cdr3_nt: TGTGCCAGCAGCACAAAGACAGGGGGAAGAGAGACCCAGTACTTC